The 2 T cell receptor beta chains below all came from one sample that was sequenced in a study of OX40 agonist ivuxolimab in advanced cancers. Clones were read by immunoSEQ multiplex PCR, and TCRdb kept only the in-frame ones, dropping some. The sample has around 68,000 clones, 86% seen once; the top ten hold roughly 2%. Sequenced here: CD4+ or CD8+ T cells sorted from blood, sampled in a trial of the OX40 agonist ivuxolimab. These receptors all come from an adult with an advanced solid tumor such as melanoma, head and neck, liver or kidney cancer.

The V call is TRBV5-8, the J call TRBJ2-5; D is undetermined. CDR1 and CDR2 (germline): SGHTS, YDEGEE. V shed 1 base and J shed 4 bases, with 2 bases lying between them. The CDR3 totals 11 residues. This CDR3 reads CASSLPETQYF. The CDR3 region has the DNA TGTGCCAGCAGCTTGCCAGAGACCCAGTACTTC.

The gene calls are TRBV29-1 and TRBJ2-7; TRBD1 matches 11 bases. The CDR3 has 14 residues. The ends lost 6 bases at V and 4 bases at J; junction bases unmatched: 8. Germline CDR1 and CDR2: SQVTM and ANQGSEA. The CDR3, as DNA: TGCAGCGTATGGACAGGGGGCGATCGGTACGAGCAGTACTTC. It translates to CSVWTGGDRYEQYF.